This paragraph covers one T cell receptor (beta chain) sequence. This entry comes from a study of blood T cells in healthy people across ages. A second PCR, run for about 7 to 11 cycles, used a sample-barcoded 5' primer plus a J-beta primer mix. TCRdb independently ran MiXCR on the 5' RACE reads; one entry per CDR3 protein. The sample has approximately 1.5 million distinct CDR3 sequences; roughly a third are singletons. The CDR3 extends over 17 amino acids. V lost 1 base and J lost 7, with 17 bases in between. This chain connects TRBV12-3 or TRBV12-4 to TRBJ1-6; tentatively, D is TRBD1 (6 bases). The sequenced sample consisted of blood. The receptor's source is a woman aged 25 to 39 in good health. This CDR3 reads CASSLGSLGGSNSPLHF. The CDR3 bases are TGTGCCAGCAGTTTAGGGTCCCTAGGGGGGAGCAATTCACCCCTCCACTTT.